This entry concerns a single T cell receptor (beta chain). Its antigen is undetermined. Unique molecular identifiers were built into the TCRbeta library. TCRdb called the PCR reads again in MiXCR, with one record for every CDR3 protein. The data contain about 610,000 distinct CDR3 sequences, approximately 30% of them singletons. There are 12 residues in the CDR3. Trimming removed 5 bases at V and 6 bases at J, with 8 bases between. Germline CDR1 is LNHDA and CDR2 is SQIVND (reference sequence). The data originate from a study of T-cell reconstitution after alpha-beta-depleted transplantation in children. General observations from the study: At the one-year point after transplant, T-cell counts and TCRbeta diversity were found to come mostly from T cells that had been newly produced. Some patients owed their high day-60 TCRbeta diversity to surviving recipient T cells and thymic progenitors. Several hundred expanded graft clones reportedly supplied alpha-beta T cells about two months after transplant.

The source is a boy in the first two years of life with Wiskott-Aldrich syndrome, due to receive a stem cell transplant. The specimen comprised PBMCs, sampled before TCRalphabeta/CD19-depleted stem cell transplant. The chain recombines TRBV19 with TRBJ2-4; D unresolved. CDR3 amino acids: CASSARLNIQYF. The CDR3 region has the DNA TGTGCCAGTAGTGCGCGGTTAAACATTCAGTACTTC.